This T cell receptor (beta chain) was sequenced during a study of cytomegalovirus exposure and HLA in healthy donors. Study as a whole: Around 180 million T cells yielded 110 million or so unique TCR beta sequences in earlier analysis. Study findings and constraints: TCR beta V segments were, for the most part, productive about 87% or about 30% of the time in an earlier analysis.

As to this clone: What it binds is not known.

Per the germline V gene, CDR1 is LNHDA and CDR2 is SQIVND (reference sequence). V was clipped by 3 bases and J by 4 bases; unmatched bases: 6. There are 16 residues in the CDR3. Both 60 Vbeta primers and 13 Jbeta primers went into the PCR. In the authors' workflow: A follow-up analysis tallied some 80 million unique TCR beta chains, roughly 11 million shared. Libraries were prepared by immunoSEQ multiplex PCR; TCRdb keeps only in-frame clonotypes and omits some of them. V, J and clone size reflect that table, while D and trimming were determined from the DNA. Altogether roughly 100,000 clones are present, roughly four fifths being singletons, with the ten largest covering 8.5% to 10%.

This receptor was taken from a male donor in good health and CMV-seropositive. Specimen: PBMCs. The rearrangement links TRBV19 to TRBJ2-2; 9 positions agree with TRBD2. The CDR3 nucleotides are TGTGCCAGTAGTATTAACGGCGGGAGGGCCACCGGGGAGCTGTTTTTT. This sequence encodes CASSINGGRATGELFF.